The rows below give T cell receptor beta chains drawn from one sample of a study of blood T cells in healthy people across ages. TCRdb recomputed calls from the 5' RACE reads with MiXCR, one row per CDR3 protein. Of around 650,000 distinct CDR3 sequences in the sample, less than 40% are singletons; the top ten hold roughly 15%. The sequenced sample consisted of blood. The receptors come from a woman at least 80 years old in good health. Both conserved end residues are part of each CDR3. D genes are given only for firm matches. The size field is filled for only some rows; it gives once, few, many or a size class.

J gene: TRBJ2-6
D gene: .
clone size: .
V gene: TRBV7-2
CDR3 protein: CASSLVQSGANVPTF
CDR3 DNA: TGTGCCAGTAGCTTAGTCCAGTCTGGGGCCAACGTCCCGACTTTC

J gene: TRBJ1-6
D gene: .
clone size: .
V gene: TRBV5-1
CDR3 protein: CASSLEISYNSPLHF
CDR3 DNA: TGCGCCAGCAGCTTGGAGATCTCCTATAATTCACCCCTCCACTTT

J gene: TRBJ1-2
D gene: .
clone size: .
V gene: TRBV6-6
CDR3 protein: CASSGGPVYGYTF
CDR3 DNA: TGTGCCAGCAGTGGGGGACCGGTCTATGGCTACACCTTC

J gene: TRBJ2-5
D gene: .
clone size: many
V gene: TRBV5-6
CDR3 protein: CASNREVRETQYF
CDR3 DNA: TGTGCCAGTAACAGGGAGGTCCGGGAGACCCAGTACTTC

J gene: TRBJ2-1
D gene: TRBD2
clone size: many
V gene: TRBV20-1
CDR3 protein: CSARDYGGGEYNEQFF
CDR3 DNA: TGCAGTGCTAGAGATTACGGCGGGGGGGAGTACAATGAGCAGTTCTTC

J gene: TRBJ1-1
D gene: .
clone size: many
V gene: TRBV5-1
CDR3 protein: CASSPDRLTEAFF
CDR3 DNA: TGCGCCAGCAGCCCAGACAGACTCACTGAAGCTTTCTTT

J gene: TRBJ2-5
D gene: TRBD1
clone size: few
V gene: TRBV5-1
CDR3 protein: CASSLDRGLRETQYF
CDR3 DNA: TGCGCCAGCAGCTTGGACAGGGGGCTGCGAGAGACCCAGTACTTC

J gene: TRBJ1-5
D gene: .
clone size: .
V gene: TRBV27
CDR3 protein: CASSPRTAARLYSNQPQHF
CDR3 DNA: TGTGCCAGCAGTCCCCGGACAGCTGCAAGACTCTATAGCAATCAGCCCCAGCATTTT

J gene: TRBJ1-1
D gene: .
clone size: many
V gene: TRBV10-3
CDR3 protein: CAISEGEQANTEAFF
CDR3 DNA: TGTGCCATCAGTGAGGGAGAACAGGCGAACACTGAAGCTTTCTTT

J gene: TRBJ2-1
D gene: .
clone size: many
V gene: TRBV9
CDR3 protein: CASSRDIINEQFF
CDR3 DNA: TGTGCCAGCAGCCGGGACATCATCAATGAGCAGTTCTTC

J gene: TRBJ2-3
D gene: .
clone size: few
V gene: TRBV12-3/TRBV12-4
CDR3 protein: CASSPGGIDSTDTQYF
CDR3 DNA: TGTGCCAGCAGCCCCGGGGGAATAGATAGCACAGATACGCAGTATTTT

J gene: TRBJ2-3
D gene: .
clone size: .
V gene: TRBV12-3/TRBV12-4
CDR3 protein: CASNPRTETSADVEYF
CDR3 DNA: TGTGCCAGCAATCCCCGGACAGAAACGAGCGCAGATGTGGAGTATTTT

J gene: TRBJ2-1
D gene: TRBD1
clone size: many
V gene: TRBV14
CDR3 protein: CASSQWTGVSSYNEQFF
CDR3 DNA: TGTGCCAGCAGCCAGTGGACAGGGGTTTCCTCCTACAATGAGCAGTTCTTC

J gene: TRBJ2-4
D gene: .
clone size: .
V gene: TRBV12-3/TRBV12-4
CDR3 protein: CASTSSVGGGAKNIQYF
CDR3 DNA: TGTGCCAGCACCTCCTCGGTGGGCGGAGGAGCCAAAAACATTCAGTACTTC

J gene: TRBJ2-1
D gene: .
clone size: .
V gene: TRBV6-6
CDR3 protein: CASSYQGYNEQFF
CDR3 DNA: TGTGCCAGCAGTTACCAGGGCTACAATGAGCAGTTCTTC

J gene: TRBJ1-1
D gene: .
clone size: few
V gene: TRBV5-1
CDR3 protein: CASSSIGGGSTEAFF
CDR3 DNA: TGCGCCAGCAGCTCTATTGGGGGCGGGAGCACTGAAGCTTTCTTT

J gene: TRBJ2-6
D gene: TRBD1
clone size: many
V gene: TRBV18
CDR3 protein: CASSPNHFVRGTGANVLTF
CDR3 DNA: TGTGCCAGCTCACCAAACCATTTTGTCAGGGGGACTGGGGCCAACGTCCTGACTTTC